One sample yielded the 18 T cell receptor beta chains listed below, sequenced in a study of T cell responses to AZD1222 COVID-19 vaccine. Some clones are missing from TCRdb's copy, which holds only in-frame ones; the method was immunoSEQ multiplex PCR. The sample contains 100,000 to 150,000 clones, approximately 90% of which appear only once. Here the sequenced sample was peripheral blood, taken on day 0 of AZD1222 vaccination. These receptors were taken from an adult in good health.

In this sample, this clone turned up many times. The V call is TRBV2, the J call TRBJ2-1; D possibly corresponds to TRBD2 (7 bases). Trimming cost V 7 bases and J 7 bases, with 20 bases left between them. Germline V gene sequence: CDR1 SNHLY, CDR2 FYNNEI. The length of the CDR3 is 15 residues. The CDR3 spells CASIRGTNENNEQFF. In DNA, the CDR3 is TGTGCCAGCATAAGGGGGACTAATGAGAATAATGAGCAGTTCTTC.

The chain carries TRBV4-3 and TRBJ1-4, with 12 positions matching TRBD1. V lost 5 bases, J lost 6 bases, and 7 bases stayed unmatched. This CDR3 is built from 16 residues. Germline V lookup: CDR1 LGHNA, CDR2 YSLEER. CDR3 in DNA: TGCGCCAGCAGCTCGGGACAGGGGGCTGGTCATGAAAAACTGTTTTTT. It specifies CASSSGQGAGHEKLFF.

The table lists this clone with a count of one. The chain combines TRBV18 with TRBJ2-4; D possibly corresponds to TRBD2 (6 bases). V gave up 1 base and J gave up 6 bases, with 10 bases separating them. The CDR3 loop spans 14 amino acids. Germline V lookup: CDR1 KGHSH, CDR2 LQKENI. The CDR3: CASSPRQEGNIQYF. CDR3 DNA: TGTGCCAGCTCACCACGCCAGGAGGGAAACATTCAGTACTTC.

The rearrangement joins TRBV9 to TRBJ2-7; 7 positions agree with TRBD1. The ends lost 0 bases at V and 2 bases at J; junction bases unmatched: 8. Per germline, CDR1 SGDLS and CDR2 YYNGEE. This CDR3 contains 16 residues. The CDR3 DNA follows: TGTGCCAGCAGCGTAGCCCCCCGACAGGGTACCTACGAGCAGTACTTC. It codes for CASSVAPRQGTYEQYF.

The genes are TRBV5-1 and TRBJ1-1; TRBD1 might be the D (6 bases). Per the germline V gene, CDR1 is SGHRS and CDR2 is YFSETQ. This CDR3 has 13 amino acids. Trimming stripped 3 bases from V and 4 bases from J, with 10 bases between. CDR3 DNA: TGCGCCAGCAGCTCGGGACAAATCACTGAAGCTTTCTTT. As protein: CASSSGQITEAFF.

The chain combines TRBV7-9 with TRBJ1-2, with D possibly matching TRBD1 (5 bases). V shed 4 bases and J shed 0 bases, with 9 bases lying between them. The CDR3 has 14 amino acids. Germline values: CDR1 SEHNR, CDR2 FQNEAQ (reference sequence). The CDR3 nucleotides are TGTGCCAGCAGCTCGACAGCGCCTAACTATGGCTACACCTTC. Its protein is CASSSTAPNYGYTF.

The chain is built from TRBV7-2 and TRBJ2-7; 7 bases are a match to TRBD2. The germline V gene encodes CDR1 SGHTA and CDR2 FQGNSA. V was clipped by 5 bases and J by 0 bases; unmatched bases: 7. The CDR3 is 15 residues long. CDR3 sequence reads: CASSEWGDYSYEQYF. The CDR3 region has the DNA TGTGCCAGCAGCGAGTGGGGGGACTACTCCTACGAGCAGTACTTC.

The chain couples TRBV5-1 to TRBJ2-3; 13 bases align to TRBD2. V trimming: 4 bases; J trimming: 5 bases; junction bases outside the gene matches: 7. CDR3 length equals 16 residues. CDR1 and CDR2 (germline): SGHRS, YFSETQ. The CDR3 DNA is TGCGCCAGCAGCCCCGGACTAGCGGGGGTGGGAGATACGCAGTATTTT. Protein sequence: CASSPGLAGVGDTQYF. Drawing the rest from reference TRBV5-1 and TRBJ2-3, the complete variable domain is KAGVTQTPRYLIKTRGQQVTLSCSPISGHRSVSWYQQTPGQGLQFLFEYFSETQRNKGNFPGRFSGRQFSNSRSEMNVSTLELGDSALYLCASSPGLAGVGDTQYFGPGTRLTVL.

The chain is built from TRBV6-1 and TRBJ2-7; 11 nucleotides align to TRBD2. After removal of 4 bases from V and 3 bases from J, the junction contained 8 bases not matched to a gene. The length of the CDR3 is 16 residues. The germline CDR1 and CDR2 sequences are MNHNS and SASEGT. The CDR3, as DNA: TGTGCCAGCAGTGGGCTAGGACTAGCGGGTTACTACGAGCAGTACTTC. Protein sequence: CASSGLGLAGYYEQYF.

The rearrangement uses TRBV7-9 and TRBJ2-1; maybe TRBD1 (6 bases). Germline values: CDR1 SEHNR, CDR2 FQNEAQ (reference sequence). V was pared by 1 base and J by 9 bases, with 10 bases between. This CDR3 has 13 residues. This chain's CDR3 is CASSLDRESEQFF. CDR3 coding DNA: TGTGCCAGCAGCTTAGACAGGGAGTCTGAGCAGTTCTTC.

The gene calls are TRBV12-3 or TRBV12-4 and TRBJ1-1, with D unresolved. V was trimmed by 4 bases and J by 1 base, leaving 4 bases between them. The CDR3 consists of 12 residues. CDR3 region: CASSSSNTEAFF. Here the CDR3 DNA reads TGTGCCAGCAGTTCCTCGAACACTGAAGCTTTCTTT.

This clone occurred a few times. The chain links TRBV4-2 to TRBJ1-3, with a tentative D call TRBD1 (6 bases). V gave up 4 bases and J gave up 4 bases, with 14 bases separating them. Germline V gives CDR1 LGHNA, CDR2 YNFKEQ. CDR3 length: 15 amino acids. As DNA, the CDR3 is TGTGCCAGCAGCCGCGGAGGGGGAACAGGAAACACCATATATTTT. Its protein product is CASSRGGGTGNTIYF.

V is TRBV10-3 and J is TRBJ2-7, with 7 bases aligning to TRBD2. Unmatched junction bases numbered 11, after V lost 6 bases and J lost 6 bases. The CDR3 extends over 14 amino acids. Germline-derived CDR1 and CDR2 are ENHRY and SYGVKD. The CDR3 loop is CAIRGGGTPVEQYF. The CDR3 nucleotides are TGTGCCATCAGGGGGGGAGGGACTCCGGTCGAGCAGTACTTC.

V gene TRBV7-2 combines with J gene TRBJ2-7; 8 bases align to TRBD2. Germline CDR1 is SGHTA and CDR2 is FQGNSA. V trimming: 5 bases; J trimming: 1 base; junction bases outside the gene matches: 4. The CDR3 covers 14 residues. The CDR3 loop reads CASSRGGQSYEQYF. DNA for the CDR3: TGTGCCAGCAGCCGCGGGGGGCAGTCCTACGAGCAGTACTTC.

J is TRBJ1-3 and V is TRBV2, with a possible D match to TRBD1 (6 bases). Germline lookup yields CDR1 SNHLY and CDR2 FYNNEI. The V and J ends lost 7 bases and 9 bases respectively, with 19 bases between them. This CDR3 comprises 14 residues. The CDR3 sequence: CASTMTGFLGTIYF. Written as DNA, the CDR3 is TGTGCCAGCACTATGACAGGATTTCTAGGCACCATATATTTT.

The chain couples TRBV29-1 to TRBJ2-7; 8 nucleotides match TRBD2. After removal of 5 bases from V and 3 bases from J, the junction contained 12 bases not matched to a gene. Germline V gives CDR1 SQVTM, CDR2 ANQGSEA. The CDR3 consists of 15 residues. The CDR3: CSVRPGAGGFYEQYF. CDR3 DNA: TGCAGCGTTCGCCCGGGGGCGGGGGGCTTCTACGAGCAGTACTTC.

The chain links TRBV10-3 to TRBJ1-2, with 8 bases lining up with TRBD1. There are 13 residues in the CDR3. The ends lost 6 bases at V and 7 bases at J; junction bases unmatched: 7. Germline V gene data show CDR1 as ENHRY and CDR2 as SYGVKD. CDR3 loop: CAIRVDRESGYTF. Written as DNA, the CDR3 is TGTGCCATCAGAGTGGACAGGGAAAGTGGCTACACCTTC.

V usage is TRBV7-9 and J usage is TRBJ2-5, with TRBD2 identical over 13 bases. Germline V gene data show CDR1 as SEHNR and CDR2 as FQNEAQ (reference sequence). CDR3 length equals 16 residues. Trimming at V came to 5 bases and at J to 1 base, leaving 4 bases not matched to a gene. The CDR3 coding sequence is TGTGCCAGCAGCCCCGGACTAGCGGGGGTCCAAGAGACCCAGTACTTC. It specifies CASSPGLAGVQETQYF.